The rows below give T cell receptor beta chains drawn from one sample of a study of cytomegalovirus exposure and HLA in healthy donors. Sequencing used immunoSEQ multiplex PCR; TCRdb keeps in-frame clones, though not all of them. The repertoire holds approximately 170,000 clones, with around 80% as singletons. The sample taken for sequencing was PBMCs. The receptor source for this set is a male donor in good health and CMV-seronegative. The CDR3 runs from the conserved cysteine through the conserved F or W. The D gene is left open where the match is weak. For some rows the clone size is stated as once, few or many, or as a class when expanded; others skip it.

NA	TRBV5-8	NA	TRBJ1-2	TGTGCCAGCAGCCGCCTCTCGGAGGTCGATGGCTACACCTTC	CASSRLSEVDGYTF
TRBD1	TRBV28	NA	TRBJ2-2	TGTGCCAGCAGTTCTCTCACAGGGGGCGCGAACACCGGGGAGCTGTTTTTT	CASSSLTGGANTGELFF
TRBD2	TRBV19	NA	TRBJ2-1	TGTGCCAGTAGTGGTAGCGGGAGACTCCCTAGCAATGAGCAGTTCTTC	CASSGSGRLPSNEQFF
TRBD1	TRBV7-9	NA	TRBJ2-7	TGTGCCAGCAGCTTTGCCCTCGGACAGGGGAACGAGCAGTACTTC	CASSFALGQGNEQYF
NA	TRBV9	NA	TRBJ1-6	TGTGCCAGCAGCGTGGGGGGGTTTGATTCACCCCTCCACTTT	CASSVGGFDSPLHF
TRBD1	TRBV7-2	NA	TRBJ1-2	TGTGCCAGCAGCTTGACAGGGGGGAACGGGGGCTACACCTTC	CASSLTGGNGGYTF
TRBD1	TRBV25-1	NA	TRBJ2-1	TGTGCCAGCAGTCAACTACAGGGGGCCGCCTACAATGAGCAGTTCTTC	CASSQLQGAAYNEQFF
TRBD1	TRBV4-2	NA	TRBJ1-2	TGTGCCAGCAGCCGACTACAGGGGGACTATGGCTACACCTTC	CASSRLQGDYGYTF
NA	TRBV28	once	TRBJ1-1	TGTGCCAGCAGTACCCGAACTACAGGGGAAGCTTTCTTT	CASSTRTTGEAFF
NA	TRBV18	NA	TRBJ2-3	TGTGCCAGCTCACGCTACGGGAGCGGCAGCAGCACAGATACGCAGTATTTT	CASSRYGSGSSTDTQYF
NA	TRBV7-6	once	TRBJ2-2	TGTGCCAGCAGCAGGACATACACCGGGGAGCTGTTTTTT	CASSRTYTGELFF
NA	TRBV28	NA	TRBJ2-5	TGTGCCAGCAACACTCAGGTCCCAAGGCCTGAGACCCAGTACTTC	CASNTQVPRPETQYF
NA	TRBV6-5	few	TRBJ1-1	TGTGCCAGCAGTTACACTGTCCTGAACACTGAAGCTTTCTTT	CASSYTVLNTEAFF
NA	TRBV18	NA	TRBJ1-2	TGTGCCAGCTCATCGACAGGAGCCTATGGCTACCCCTTC	CASSSTGAYGYPF
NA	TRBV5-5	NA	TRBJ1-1	TGTGCCAGCAGCTTGTTGCGGGGAGGATGGACTGAAGCTTTCTTT	CASSLLRGGWTEAFF